These T cell receptor beta chains were read from a single sample in a study of Ad26.COV2.S vaccination and SARS-CoV-2 variants. The protocol was immunoSEQ multiplex PCR, while the TCRdb copy is restricted to in-frame clones and leaves out a portion. The table includes fewer than 900,000 clones, around 90% detected once. The sequencing here drew on peripheral blood, taken in a trial of Ad26.COV2.S vaccine versus placebo. The receptors come from a person between 18 and 59 years old who received the Ad26.COV2.S COVID-19 vaccine or a placebo. Both conserved end residues are part of each CDR3. The order of the fields is CDR3 length, D gene, J gene, clone size, V gene, CDR3 DNA, CDR3 protein. The D gene is left open where the match is weak. Some rows have no size entry. The others give once, few or many, or a class for an expanded clone.

cdr3_length: 14
d_call: NA
j_call: TRBJ2-5
clone_size: NA
v_call: TRBV5-4
cdr3_nt: TGTGCCAGCAGCTCTCCAAAGAGGGGAGAGACCCAGTACTTC
cdr3_aa: CASSSPKRGETQYF

cdr3_length: 16
d_call: NA
j_call: TRBJ2-7
clone_size: NA
v_call: TRBV7-6
cdr3_nt: TGTGCCAGCAGCTTAGAGCGACAGGGACTTCCCTACGAGCAGTACTTC
cdr3_aa: CASSLERQGLPYEQYF

cdr3_length: 14
d_call: NA
j_call: TRBJ2-7
clone_size: once
v_call: TRBV6-5
cdr3_nt: TGTGCCAGCAGTCGGCTTCGGGCAGCCTACGAGCAGTACTTC
cdr3_aa: CASSRLRAAYEQYF

cdr3_length: 17
d_call: NA
j_call: TRBJ2-2
clone_size: NA
v_call: TRBV3-1/TRBV3-2
cdr3_nt: TGTGCCAGCAGCCGCCCAGGGGCAGGGCCGAACACCGGGGAGCTGTTTTTT
cdr3_aa: CASSRPGAGPNTGELFF

cdr3_length: 16
d_call: NA
j_call: TRBJ1-5
clone_size: NA
v_call: TRBV4-2
cdr3_nt: TGTGCCAGCAGCCAGGACGAAGGAGGGCGCAATCAGCCCCAGCATTTT
cdr3_aa: CASSQDEGGRNQPQHF

cdr3_length: 14
d_call: NA
j_call: TRBJ2-2
clone_size: NA
v_call: TRBV15
cdr3_nt: TGTGCCACCAGCAGAGATCCCCGGACCGGGGAGCTGTTTTTT
cdr3_aa: CATSRDPRTGELFF

cdr3_length: 15
d_call: NA
j_call: TRBJ2-2
clone_size: few
v_call: TRBV6-2/TRBV6-3
cdr3_nt: TGTGCCAGCAGTTTAGTGGCCGCATCCGTCGGGGAGCTGTTTTTT
cdr3_aa: CASSLVAASVGELFF

cdr3_length: 13
d_call: NA
j_call: TRBJ1-1
clone_size: NA
v_call: TRBV7-9
cdr3_nt: TGTGCCAGCAGCTGGGACGGTTACACTGAAGCTTTCTTT
cdr3_aa: CASSWDGYTEAFF

cdr3_length: 15
d_call: TRBD1
j_call: TRBJ2-7
clone_size: NA
v_call: TRBV7-9
cdr3_nt: TGTGCCAGCAGCTTGACTGGGGACAGGTCCTACGAGCAGTACTTC
cdr3_aa: CASSLTGDRSYEQYF

cdr3_length: 13
d_call: NA
j_call: TRBJ2-1
clone_size: NA
v_call: TRBV19
cdr3_nt: TGTGCCAGTAGTAGGGGAGACGACAATGAGCAGTTCTTC
cdr3_aa: CASSRGDDNEQFF

cdr3_length: 17
d_call: TRBD2
j_call: TRBJ2-7
clone_size: NA
v_call: TRBV11-2
cdr3_nt: TGTGCCAGCAGCTTGAAAGGACTAGCCTGGGGTGGATACGAGCAGTACTTC
cdr3_aa: CASSLKGLAWGGYEQYF

cdr3_length: 20
d_call: TRBD1
j_call: TRBJ2-6
clone_size: NA
v_call: TRBV2
cdr3_nt: TGTGCCAGCAGTAAGTACAAGGGACAGGACTTACGCTCTGGGGCCAACGTCCTGACTTTC
cdr3_aa: CASSKYKGQDLRSGANVLTF

cdr3_length: 14
d_call: NA
j_call: TRBJ1-1
clone_size: NA
v_call: TRBV5-1
cdr3_nt: TGCGCCAGCAGCTTGGGACCGATGAACACTGAAGCTTTCTTT
cdr3_aa: CASSLGPMNTEAFF

cdr3_length: 13
d_call: NA
j_call: TRBJ2-1
clone_size: once
v_call: TRBV5-8
cdr3_nt: TGTGCCAGCAGCCGACAGGAGTACAATGAGCAGTTCTTC
cdr3_aa: CASSRQEYNEQFF

cdr3_length: 15
d_call: TRBD1
j_call: TRBJ2-4
clone_size: NA
v_call: TRBV19
cdr3_nt: TGTGCCAGTAGTACGCCCGGGACAGAAAAAAACATTCAGTACTTC
cdr3_aa: CASSTPGTEKNIQYF

cdr3_length: 15
d_call: NA
j_call: TRBJ2-2
clone_size: NA
v_call: TRBV7-2
cdr3_nt: TGTGCCAGCAGCTTTTTCGGACAGACGACCGGGGAGCTGTTTTTT
cdr3_aa: CASSFFGQTTGELFF

cdr3_length: 13
d_call: NA
j_call: TRBJ2-2
clone_size: NA
v_call: TRBV5-1
cdr3_nt: TGCGCCAGCAGCTTACAGGTTACCGGGGAGCTGTTTTTT
cdr3_aa: CASSLQVTGELFF

cdr3_length: 14
d_call: NA
j_call: TRBJ1-2
clone_size: NA
v_call: TRBV30
cdr3_nt: TGTGCCTGGACCCTCGTAGGGCCAAACTATGGCTACACCTTC
cdr3_aa: CAWTLVGPNYGYTF

cdr3_length: 15
d_call: TRBD2
j_call: TRBJ2-5
clone_size: NA
v_call: TRBV19
cdr3_nt: TGTGCCAGTAGTATCGCTGGACTAGCCGAGGAGACCCAGTACTTC
cdr3_aa: CASSIAGLAEETQYF

cdr3_length: 13
d_call: TRBD1
j_call: TRBJ1-1
clone_size: NA
v_call: TRBV12-3/TRBV12-4
cdr3_nt: TGTGCCAGCAGGACGACAGGGGTTACTGAAGCTTTCTTT
cdr3_aa: CASRTTGVTEAFF

cdr3_length: 13
d_call: NA
j_call: TRBJ1-1
clone_size: NA
v_call: TRBV29-1
cdr3_nt: TGCAGCGTTGAAGGCAGGTTGAACACTGAAGCTTTCTTT
cdr3_aa: CSVEGRLNTEAFF

cdr3_length: 15
d_call: NA
j_call: TRBJ2-1
clone_size: NA
v_call: TRBV7-3
cdr3_nt: TGTGCCAGCAGCTTAAGATCCAGCTCCTACAATGAGCAGTTCTTC
cdr3_aa: CASSLRSSSYNEQFF

cdr3_length: 16
d_call: NA
j_call: TRBJ2-5
clone_size: NA
v_call: TRBV5-1
cdr3_nt: TGCGCCAGCAGCTTGGCCCCCTTAGGAGGACAAGAGACCCAGTACTTC
cdr3_aa: CASSLAPLGGQETQYF

cdr3_length: 15
d_call: TRBD2
j_call: TRBJ2-7
clone_size: once
v_call: TRBV29-1
cdr3_nt: TGCAGCGTTGGCGTCCTGGCGGGAGGTCGTTCCGAGCAGTACTTC
cdr3_aa: CSVGVLAGGRSEQYF

cdr3_length: 13
d_call: TRBD1
j_call: TRBJ2-5
clone_size: NA
v_call: TRBV29-1
cdr3_nt: TGCAGCGCCTACGACAGGGGCTGGGAGACCCAGTACTTC
cdr3_aa: CSAYDRGWETQYF

cdr3_length: 15
d_call: NA
j_call: TRBJ2-7
clone_size: NA
v_call: TRBV6-5
cdr3_nt: TGTGCCAGCAGTAGTTATGGGCAGGGCTCCTACGAGCAGTACTTC
cdr3_aa: CASSSYGQGSYEQYF

cdr3_length: 16
d_call: TRBD1
j_call: TRBJ1-6
clone_size: NA
v_call: TRBV7-8
cdr3_nt: TGTGCCAGCAGCTTAGGACAGGGGGGAAATAATTCACCCCTCCACTTT
cdr3_aa: CASSLGQGGNNSPLHF

cdr3_length: 14
d_call: NA
j_call: TRBJ1-2
clone_size: once
v_call: TRBV10-3
cdr3_nt: TGTGCCATCAGTGAGTTGCCCGGGACGGCCCTCTACACCTTC
cdr3_aa: CAISELPGTALYTF

cdr3_length: 15
d_call: NA
j_call: TRBJ1-2
clone_size: NA
v_call: TRBV6-5
cdr3_nt: TGTGCCAGCAGTATAGCGGGGACCGTTTCCTATGGCTACACCTTC
cdr3_aa: CASSIAGTVSYGYTF

cdr3_length: 12
d_call: TRBD1
j_call: TRBJ1-2
clone_size: NA
v_call: TRBV27
cdr3_nt: TGTGCCAGCAGGGCAGGGGGCTTGGGCTACACCTTC
cdr3_aa: CASRAGGLGYTF

cdr3_length: 14
d_call: TRBD1
j_call: TRBJ1-5
clone_size: NA
v_call: TRBV6-5
cdr3_nt: TGTGCCAGCAGTTACGCGGCAGGGGGGCAGCCCCAGCATTTT
cdr3_aa: CASSYAAGGQPQHF

cdr3_length: 15
d_call: TRBD1
j_call: TRBJ2-7
clone_size: once
v_call: TRBV6-5
cdr3_nt: TGTGCCAGCAGCCGGTTCGGGACAGGGGATTACGAGCAGTACTTC
cdr3_aa: CASSRFGTGDYEQYF

cdr3_length: 13
d_call: NA
j_call: TRBJ1-2
clone_size: NA
v_call: TRBV30
cdr3_nt: TGTGCCTGGAGTGAAGACAGCTACTATGGCTACACCTTC
cdr3_aa: CAWSEDSYYGYTF

cdr3_length: 15
d_call: NA
j_call: TRBJ1-2
clone_size: NA
v_call: TRBV7-9
cdr3_nt: TGTGCCAGCAGCAGAGATCAGGGGCTCAGCTATGGCTACACCTTC
cdr3_aa: CASSRDQGLSYGYTF

cdr3_length: 14
d_call: NA
j_call: TRBJ1-2
clone_size: NA
v_call: TRBV3-1/TRBV3-2
cdr3_nt: TGTGCCAGCAGCCAAGTCGGCGAACCCTATGGCTACACCTTC
cdr3_aa: CASSQVGEPYGYTF

cdr3_length: 16
d_call: TRBD2
j_call: TRBJ2-5
clone_size: NA
v_call: TRBV2
cdr3_nt: TGTGCCAGCAGTGATGGAGGTCTAGCTAGCGGGGAGACCCAGTACTTC
cdr3_aa: CASSDGGLASGETQYF

cdr3_length: 14
d_call: NA
j_call: TRBJ2-6
clone_size: NA
v_call: TRBV5-4
cdr3_nt: TGTGCCAGCAGCAATTATGGTGGGGCCAACGTCCTGACTTTC
cdr3_aa: CASSNYGGANVLTF

cdr3_length: 15
d_call: TRBD1
j_call: TRBJ2-4
clone_size: NA
v_call: TRBV9
cdr3_nt: TGTGCCAGCAGCGTAGCTACAGGGGTTGGCTTCATTCAGTACTTC
cdr3_aa: CASSVATGVGFIQYF

cdr3_length: 13
d_call: NA
j_call: TRBJ2-3
clone_size: NA
v_call: TRBV7-2
cdr3_nt: TGTGCCAGCAGGCAAACAGGGACAGATACGCAGTATTTT
cdr3_aa: CASRQTGTDTQYF

cdr3_length: 15
d_call: TRBD2
j_call: TRBJ2-5
clone_size: NA
v_call: TRBV7-2
cdr3_nt: TGTGCCAGCAGCTTAGAGCCGGGGGGGCAGGGGACCCAGTACTTC
cdr3_aa: CASSLEPGGQGTQYF

cdr3_length: 14
d_call: NA
j_call: TRBJ1-2
clone_size: NA
v_call: TRBV6-1
cdr3_nt: TGTGCCAGCAGTGAAAGCGGGAGGGTTGATGGCTACACCTTC
cdr3_aa: CASSESGRVDGYTF

cdr3_length: 11
d_call: NA
j_call: TRBJ1-5
clone_size: NA
v_call: TRBV5-8
cdr3_nt: TGTGCCAGCAGCTTCAATCAGCCCCAGCATTTT
cdr3_aa: CASSFNQPQHF

cdr3_length: 14
d_call: NA
j_call: TRBJ2-7
clone_size: NA
v_call: TRBV9
cdr3_nt: TGTGCCAGCAGCCCCTCTGTCTTTTCCTACGAGCAGTACTTC
cdr3_aa: CASSPSVFSYEQYF

cdr3_length: 13
d_call: NA
j_call: TRBJ2-1
clone_size: once
v_call: TRBV5-1
cdr3_nt: TGCGCCAGCACGTTGGCAGCCGACAATGAGCAGTTCTTC
cdr3_aa: CASTLAADNEQFF

cdr3_length: 13
d_call: NA
j_call: TRBJ2-5
clone_size: NA
v_call: TRBV5-5
cdr3_nt: TGTGCCAGCAGTCAGGGGATTTACGAGACCCAGTACTTC
cdr3_aa: CASSQGIYETQYF

cdr3_length: 16
d_call: NA
j_call: TRBJ2-7
clone_size: NA
v_call: TRBV7-9
cdr3_nt: TGTGCCAGCAGCCCTGGGGATGCCGGGATTGGCTACGAGCAGTACTTC
cdr3_aa: CASSPGDAGIGYEQYF